The 2 T cell receptor beta chains presented below share a single source sample, sequenced in a study of T cell changes during pregnancy in multiple sclerosis. Sequencing used immunoSEQ multiplex PCR; TCRdb keeps in-frame clones, though not all of them. Here the sample spans 45,000 to 55,000 clones, around 94% being singletons. Material: CD8+ T cells from peripheral blood mononuclear cells, obtained before pregnancy. The receptor source for this set is a female donor with multiple sclerosis, enrolled in a pregnancy study.

In this sample, this clone turned up once. A read error may account for a junction end that differs from germline. The J gene is TRBJ2-1, the V gene TRBV11-1; 10 bases fit TRBD2. Germline V gene sequence: CDR1 SGHAT, CDR2 FQDESV (reference sequence). The CDR3 has 17 residues. The CDR3 protein is CASSLAGAGVGYNEQFF. DNA for the CDR3: TGTGCCAGCAGCCTAGCGGGGGCCGGGGTAGGCTACAATGAGCAGTTCTTC.

The chain links TRBV9 to TRBJ2-2, with 10 bases identical to TRBD2. CDR3 length: 16 residues. CDR1 and CDR2 (germline): SGDLS, YYNGEE. The ends lost 0 bases at V and 4 bases at J; junction bases unmatched: 3. Here the CDR3 reads CASSVGSGRGTGELFF. In nucleotides, the CDR3 is TGTGCCAGCAGCGTAGGGAGCGGGAGGGGCACCGGGGAGCTGTTTTTT.